This passage covers 13 T cell receptor beta chains from one sample sequenced in a study of persistence of HIV-infected CD4 T cells. Sequencing used immunoSEQ version 4 in survey mode. The data were produced by immunoSEQ multiplex PCR, yet TCRdb's version contains in-frame clones alone and is incomplete. The sample records roughly 43,000 clones, roughly 90% being singletons. Nonspecific anti-CD3/anti-CD28 bead stimulation represents the broad CD4+ T cell repertoire. Responding CD4+ T cells were sorted by upregulation of both CD40 ligand and CD69. Antigens for these TCRs are unknown. The material was CD4+ T cells sorted from PBMCs after approximately 19-hour stimulation, obtained from a patient who received antiretroviral therapy. The receptors were gathered from an adult man with HIV who was CMV-seropositive.

This chain joins TRBV6-4 and TRBJ1-1; possibly TRBD1 for D (6 bases). CDR3 length equals 15 residues. The germline V gene encodes CDR1 MRHNA and CDR2 SNTAGT. V gave up 8 bases and J gave up 4 bases, with 20 bases separating them. The CDR3 is CASRSTGRVATEAFF. The CDR3, as DNA: TGTGCCAGCCGCTCCACAGGGCGGGTGGCCACTGAAGCTTTCTTT.

This sequence joins TRBV28 and TRBJ1-5; 7 positions agree with TRBD1. Trimming removed 4 bases from V and 1 base from J; junction bases left unmatched: 4. The CDR3 contains 15 residues. Germline-derived CDR1 and CDR2 are MDHEN and SYDVKM. CDR3 coding DNA: TGTGCCAGCAGTTCAACAGGGGCAAGCAATCAGCCCCAGCATTTT. Translating gives CASSSTGASNQPQHF.

The chain recombines TRBV5-1 with TRBJ2-7; 8 positions match TRBD1. The germline V gene encodes CDR1 SGHRS and CDR2 YFSETQ. CDR3 length: 14 amino acids. V gave up 7 bases and J gave up 5 bases; unmatched junction bases: 11. In DNA, the CDR3 is TGCGCCAGCTCCCGACAGGGGAACGTGGACGAGCAGTACTTC. This gives the protein CASSRQGNVDEQYF. Looking up the rest from reference TRBV5-1 and TRBJ2-7 gives the full variable domain: KAGVTQTPRYLIKTRGQQVTLSCSPISGHRSVSWYQQTPGQGLQFLFEYFSETQRNKGNFPGRFSGRQFSNSRSEMNVSTLELGDSALYLCASSRQGNVDEQYFGPGTRLTVT.

This chain links TRBV2 with TRBJ2-5, with TRBD1 as a possible D gene (6 bases). Trimming pared 7 bases from V and 5 bases from J, leaving 17 bases between. Germline V gene lookup returns CDR1 SNHLY and CDR2 FYNNEI. The CDR3 is 14 residues long. The CDR3 here is CASNPPPQGETQYF. DNA of the CDR3: TGTGCCAGCAACCCTCCCCCACAGGGCGAGACCCAGTACTTC.

V gene TRBV2 combines with J gene TRBJ1-6; TRBD1 matches 8 bases. The CDR3 has 14 residues. The germline CDR1 and CDR2 sequences are SNHLY and FYNNEI. V lost 6 bases to trimming and J lost 7 bases; unmatched junction nucleotides: 5. The CDR3, as DNA: TGTGCCAGCAGGGAGGACAGGGTGAATTCACCCCTCCACTTT. Translation: CASREDRVNSPLHF.

This chain uses TRBV16 with TRBJ2-3; 7 bases are a match to TRBD1. The junction had 9 bases not matched to a gene; V was cut back by 4 bases and J by 5 bases. CDR1 KGHSY and CDR2 FQNENV come from the germline V gene. The CDR3 covers 15 residues. Written as DNA, the CDR3 is TGTGCCAGCAGCCCCATCGACAGGGAGTTAGATACGCAGTATTTT. Its translation is CASSPIDRELDTQYF.

The chain has TRBV4-2 and TRBJ1-5; maybe TRBD1 (6 bases). The V and J ends lost 2 bases and 4 bases respectively, with 24 bases between them. This CDR3 is 19 amino acids long. Germline V gene lookup returns CDR1 LGHNA and CDR2 YNFKEQ. The chain's CDR3 is CASSQYPASNREGNQPQHF. For the CDR3, the DNA is TGTGCCAGCAGCCAATACCCTGCGAGTAACAGGGAAGGGAATCAGCCCCAGCATTTT.

This rearrangement joins TRBV11-2 to TRBJ2-1; unclear D gene. The germline gives CDR1 SGHAT, CDR2 FQNNGV. This CDR3 spans 19 amino acids. With 5 bases removed from V and 0 bases from J, the gap between germline ends came to 23 bases. This CDR3 reads CASSVIGPRTSSSYNEQFF. In DNA, the CDR3 is TGTGCCAGCAGCGTGATTGGGCCCAGGACGTCGAGCTCCTACAATGAGCAGTTCTTC.

The chain links TRBV18 to TRBJ2-6; a possible D gene is TRBD2 (5 bases). The germline V gene encodes CDR1 KGHSH and CDR2 LQKENI. The CDR3 covers 16 residues. The V gene lost 5 bases and the J gene lost 2 bases, with 13 bases spanning the gap. The CDR3 sequence: CASSSTGSAGANVLTF. CDR3 nucleotides: TGTGCCAGCTCATCAACGGGAAGTGCTGGGGCCAACGTCCTGACTTTC.

CDR3 sequence (DNA): TGTGCCAGCAGTCTCCGGGTTCCCTACGAGCAGTACTTC. Amino acid sequence: CASSLRVPYEQYF. The chain has TRBV27 and TRBJ2-7, with unresolved D. This CDR3 is built from 13 residues. Germline values: CDR1 MNHEY, CDR2 SMNVEV (reference sequence). V lost 5 bases, J lost 2 bases, and 10 bases lay in between.

The J gene is TRBJ1-2, the V gene TRBV9, with D possibly being TRBD1 (5 bases). The ends were cut back, 10 bases at V and 8 bases at J, with 24 bases in the middle. CDR1 and CDR2 from the germline V gene are SGDLS and YYNGEE. The CDR3 runs to 14 residues. The CDR3 spells CAPRAWGAGGGYTF. CDR3 DNA sequence: TGTGCCCCCCGCGCCTGGGGCGCGGGGGGGGGCTACACCTTC.

The chain links TRBV30 to TRBJ1-5; the D gene is possibly TRBD1 (5 bases). The CDR3 sequence is 12 residues long. Germline CDR1 is GTSNPN and CDR2 is SVGIG (reference sequence). Trimming left V 7 bases short and J 6 bases short, with 13 bases between. CDR3 sequence (DNA): TGTGCCTCCGGGGCAGGAGTTCAGCCCCAGCATTTT. This translates into CASGAGVQPQHF.

The rearrangement joins TRBV27 to TRBJ2-7, with TRBD2 matching over 9 bases. V shed 5 bases and J 2 bases; nucleotides not matched to a gene: 10. Germline V CDR1 and CDR2: MNHEY, SMNVEV (reference sequence). There are 16 residues in the CDR3. The CDR3 nucleotides are TGTGCCAGCAGTCCCAAAGCGGGGGGCTTTACCTACGAGCAGTACTTC. It specifies CASSPKAGGFTYEQYF.